Listed below are T cell receptor beta chains from one sample, sequenced in a study of glioma-infiltrating T cells after dendritic cell vaccination. Sequencing used immunoSEQ multiplex PCR; TCRdb keeps in-frame clones, though not all of them. The sample lists fewer than 75,000 clones; around 86% were seen once. This material consisted of blood, taken before dendritic cell vaccination. The origin of the receptors is a human donor with glioblastoma. CDR3s include the opening cysteine and the closing phenylalanine or tryptophan. A D gene is named only where the DNA matches it firmly. Size is omitted from some rows. Given values are once, few, many or a class for expanded clones.

.	TRBV25-1	.	TRBJ1-4	CASSDPDSNEKLFF	TGTGCCAGCAGTGATCCGGACAGTAATGAAAAACTGTTTTTT
.	TRBV11-2	TRBD2	TRBJ2-5	CASSPPRLAGAQETQYF	TGTGCCAGCAGCCCACCCCGACTAGCGGGGGCCCAAGAGACCCAGTACTTC
.	TRBV9	TRBD2	TRBJ2-4	CASSLGGAGGTLGNIQYF	TGTGCCAGCAGCCTCGGTGGGGCGGGGGGGACCTTGGGGAACATTCAGTACTTC
.	TRBV7-9	TRBD1	TRBJ1-1	CASSTDRGGKAFF	TGTGCCAGCAGCACAGACAGGGGGGGGAAAGCTTTCTTT
.	TRBV4-3	TRBD2	TRBJ2-1	CASSQDGGGYNEQFF	TGCGCCAGCAGCCAAGATGGCGGGGGTTACAATGAGCAGTTCTTC
.	TRBV10-3	.	TRBJ1-2	CAISERTDGYTF	TGTGCCATCAGTGAAAGGACAGATGGCTACACCTTC
.	TRBV6-5	TRBD1	TRBJ1-1	CASSRSGTVEAFF	TGTGCCAGCAGCAGATCCGGGACAGTTGAAGCTTTCTTT
.	TRBV19	.	TRBJ2-2	CASSIGPFLRGNTGELFF	TGTGCCAGTAGTATTGGCCCATTTCTAAGGGGGAACACCGGGGAGCTGTTTTTT
.	TRBV2	TRBD1	TRBJ1-1	CASSKEGGNTEAFF	TGTGCCAGCAGTAAGGAAGGGGGCAACACTGAAGCTTTCTTT
.	TRBV9	TRBD1	TRBJ1-3	CASSTSRQGAGNTIYF	TGTGCCAGCAGCACCTCCAGACAGGGGGCTGGAAACACCATATATTTT
few	TRBV2	.	TRBJ1-2	CASSVLREGLGYTF	TGTGCCAGCAGTGTCCTCCGGGAAGGGCTAGGCTACACCTTC
.	TRBV6-5	.	TRBJ2-5	CASSTQETQYF	TGTGCCAGCAGTACTCAAGAGACCCAGTACTTC
.	TRBV5-6	TRBD2	TRBJ2-1	CASSIMTSGPSMPFF	TGTGCCAGCAGTATTATGACTAGCGGCCCTTCAATGCCGTTCTTC
.	TRBV7-2	.	TRBJ1-2	CASSLDLRGGYTF	TGTGCCAGCAGCTTAGACCTTCGGGGTGGCTACACCTTC
.	TRBV7-2	.	TRBJ2-2	CASSLILGTVGRELFF	TGTGCCAGCAGCTTGATCTTGGGGACTGTGGGAAGGGAGCTGTTTTTT
.	TRBV10-3	TRBD2	TRBJ2-2	CAISKTSGGANTGELFF	TGTGCCATCAGCAAGACTAGCGGGGGCGCGAACACCGGGGAGCTGTTTTTT
.	TRBV18	TRBD1	TRBJ1-1	CASSPLDRGTEAFF	TGTGCCAGCTCACCCCTGGACAGGGGCACTGAAGCTTTCTTT
.	TRBV5-1	TRBD1	TRBJ1-1	CASSLGQGARTEAFF	TGCGCCAGCAGCTTGGGGCAGGGGGCGAGGACTGAAGCTTTCTTT
.	TRBV6-6	.	TRBJ2-1	CASSSTHNEQFF	TGTGCCAGCAGTTCGACTCACAATGAGCAGTTCTTC
.	TRBV15	TRBD2	TRBJ2-1	CATSRPTSGGFNEQFF	TGTGCCACCAGCAGACCCACTAGCGGGGGTTTCAATGAGCAGTTCTTC
.	TRBV7-9	.	TRBJ1-1	CASSSGTLEAFF	TGTGCCAGCAGCTCCGGGACACTTGAAGCTTTCTTT
.	TRBV6-5	.	TRBJ2-7	CASSEARAATRADF	TGTGCCAGCAGTGAGGCCCGTGCGGCAACCAGGGCTGACTTC
.	TRBV5-1	.	TRBJ2-3	CASSPSPERGSTDTQYF	TGCGCCAGCAGCCCTTCTCCCGAGCGCGGGAGCACAGATACGCAGTATTTT
.	TRBV5-1	.	TRBJ2-3	CASSLSRLGSNTDTQYF	TGCGCCAGCAGCTTGAGTAGGTTGGGCAGCAACACAGATACGCAGTATTTT
.	TRBV6-5	TRBD2	TRBJ2-3	CASRKRGAGDTQYF	TGTGCCAGCAGGAAGCGGGGGGCCGGAGATACGCAGTATTTT
.	TRBV2	.	TRBJ2-7	CATGDYEQYF	TGTGCCACAGGGGACTACGAGCAGTACTTC
.	TRBV5-8	TRBD1	TRBJ2-2	CASSLSTDRANTGELFF	TGTGCCAGCAGCTTGAGTACGGACAGGGCGAACACCGGGGAGCTGTTTTTT
.	TRBV6-6	.	TRBJ1-1	CASSTLGGSNTEAFF	TGTGCCAGCAGCACATTGGGGGGATCGAACACTGAAGCTTTCTTT
once	TRBV11-2	TRBD1	TRBJ2-5	CASSLRQGALETQYF	TGTGCCAGCAGCTTGCGGCAGGGGGCCCTTGAGACCCAGTACTTC
.	TRBV7-9	TRBD1	TRBJ1-1	CASRIRTPGQKNTEAFF	TGTGCCAGCAGGATCAGAACTCCGGGACAGAAGAACACTGAAGCTTTCTTT
.	TRBV5-1	TRBD2	TRBJ2-3	CASSLVSSGADTQYF	TGCGCCAGCAGCTTGGTCTCTAGCGGGGCAGATACGCAGTATTTT
few	TRBV19	TRBD1	TRBJ2-1	CASSDRGHPYNEQFF	TGTGCCAGTAGCGATAGGGGGCACCCCTACAATGAGCAGTTCTTC
.	TRBV2	.	TRBJ1-2	CASHSGGGGGYTF	TGTGCCAGTCATTCGGGTGGAGGTGGAGGCTACACCTTC
.	TRBV4-3	.	TRBJ1-2	CASSQESGTPVYGYTF	TGCGCCAGCAGCCAAGAAAGCGGGACGCCAGTTTATGGCTACACCTTC
.	TRBV20-1	.	TRBJ2-7	CSARSSYEQYF	TGCAGTGCCAGGTCGTCCTACGAGCAGTACTTC
.	TRBV19	TRBD2	TRBJ2-3	CASSLTSSDTQYF	TGTGCCAGTAGTCTGACTAGCTCAGATACGCAGTATTTT
.	TRBV14	.	TRBJ1-2	CASSQDVPYGYTF	TGTGCCAGCAGCCAAGACGTTCCTTATGGCTACACCTTC
few	TRBV7-8	TRBD1	TRBJ1-1	CASSSGLQGAPAFF	TGTGCCAGCAGCTCGGGACTGCAGGGGGCGCCTGCTTTCTTT
.	TRBV4-2	TRBD2	TRBJ2-2	CASSPSPGTSGGRGTGELFF	TGTGCCAGCAGCCCAAGCCCCGGGACTAGCGGGGGCCGAGGCACCGGGGAGCTGTTTTTT
once	TRBV7-6	.	TRBJ1-2	CASSLAGGNYGYTF	TGTGCCAGCAGCTTAGCGGGGGGAAACTATGGCTACACCTTC
.	TRBV7-2	.	TRBJ1-5	CASSYTGPNQPQHF	TGTGCCAGCAGCTATACAGGCCCTAATCAGCCCCAGCATTTT
few	TRBV6-6	.	TRBJ1-2	CASWATDSQRNYGYTF	TGTGCCAGCTGGGCGACAGATTCACAACGTAACTATGGCTACACCTTC
.	TRBV5-6	TRBD1	TRBJ1-1	CASRQRGTDTEAFF	TGTGCCAGCAGACAAAGAGGGACAGACACTGAAGCTTTCTTT
.	TRBV2	TRBD1	TRBJ2-5	CASSSDRVSQYF	TGTGCCAGCAGTTCGGACAGGGTCTCCCAGTACTTC
.	TRBV9	TRBD1	TRBJ2-1	CASSVGDRGSNEQFF	TGTGCCAGCAGCGTAGGGGACAGGGGGAGTAATGAGCAGTTCTTC
.	TRBV7-3	.	TRBJ1-6	CASSRFGQASPLHF	TGTGCCAGCAGCCGGTTCGGTCAGGCATCACCCCTCCACTTT
few	TRBV11-1	.	TRBJ2-7	CASSPQGHEQYF	TGTGCCAGCAGCCCTCAGGGTCACGAGCAGTACTTC
few	TRBV9	TRBD2	TRBJ2-7	CASSVLAGGLYEQYF	TGTGCCAGCAGCGTACTAGCGGGGGGGCTGTACGAGCAGTACTTC
.	TRBV10-2	.	TRBJ2-7	CASSEGYGGPYEQYF	TGCGCCAGCAGTGAAGGTTACGGGGGGCCCTACGAGCAGTACTTC
.	TRBV7-8	.	TRBJ1-1	CASSLARGATEAFF	TGTGCCAGCAGCTTAGCGCGGGGGGCTACTGAAGCTTTCTTT
.	TRBV7-2	TRBD2	TRBJ2-3	CASSRETSGGLTDTQYF	TGTGCCAGCAGCAGGGAGACTAGCGGGGGCCTCACAGATACGCAGTATTTT
.	TRBV4-1	.	TRBJ1-4	CASSQDDRYNEKLFF	TGCGCCAGCAGCCAAGATGACAGATATAATGAAAAACTGTTTTTT
.	TRBV10-3	TRBD1	TRBJ1-2	CAISESSRDRIYGYTF	TGTGCCATCAGTGAGTCGTCGAGGGACAGGATCTATGGCTACACCTTC